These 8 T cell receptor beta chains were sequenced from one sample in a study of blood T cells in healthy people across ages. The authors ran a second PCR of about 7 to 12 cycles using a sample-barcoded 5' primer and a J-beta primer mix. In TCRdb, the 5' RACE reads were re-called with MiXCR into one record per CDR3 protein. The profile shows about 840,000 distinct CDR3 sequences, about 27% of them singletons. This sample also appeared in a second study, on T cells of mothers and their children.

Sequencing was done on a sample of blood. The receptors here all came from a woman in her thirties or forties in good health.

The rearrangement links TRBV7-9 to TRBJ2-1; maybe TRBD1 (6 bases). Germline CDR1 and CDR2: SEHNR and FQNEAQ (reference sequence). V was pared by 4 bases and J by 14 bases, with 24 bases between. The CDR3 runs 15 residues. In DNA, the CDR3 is TGTGCCAGCAGCTCAGCCAGGACAGACAATGAGTTGGAGTTCTTC. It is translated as CASSSARTDNELEFF.

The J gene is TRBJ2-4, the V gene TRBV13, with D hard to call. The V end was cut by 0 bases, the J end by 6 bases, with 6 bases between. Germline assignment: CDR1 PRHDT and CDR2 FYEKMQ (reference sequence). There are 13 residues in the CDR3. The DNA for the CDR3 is TGTGCCAGCAGCTTAGGCCGAGGAAACATTCAGTACTTC. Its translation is CASSLGRGNIQYF.

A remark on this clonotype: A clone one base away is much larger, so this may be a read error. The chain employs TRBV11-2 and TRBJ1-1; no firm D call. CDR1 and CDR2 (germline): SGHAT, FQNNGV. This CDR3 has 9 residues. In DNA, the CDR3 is TGTGCCAGCAGCTCTGAAGCTTTGTTT. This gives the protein CASSSEALF.

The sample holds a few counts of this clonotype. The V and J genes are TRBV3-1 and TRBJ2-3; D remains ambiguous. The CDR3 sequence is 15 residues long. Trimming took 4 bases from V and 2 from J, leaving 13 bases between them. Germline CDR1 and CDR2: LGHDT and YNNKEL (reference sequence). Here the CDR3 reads CASSLQLLPTDTQYF. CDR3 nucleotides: TGTGCCAGCAGCCTTCAGCTACTTCCCACAGATACGCAGTATTTT.

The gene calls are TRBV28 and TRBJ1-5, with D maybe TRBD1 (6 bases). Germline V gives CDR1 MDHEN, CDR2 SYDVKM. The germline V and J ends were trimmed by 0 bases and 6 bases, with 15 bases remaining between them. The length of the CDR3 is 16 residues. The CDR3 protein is CASSLWTAGDGQPQHF. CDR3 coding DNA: TGTGCCAGCAGTTTATGGACTGCAGGGGACGGTCAGCCCCAGCATTTT.

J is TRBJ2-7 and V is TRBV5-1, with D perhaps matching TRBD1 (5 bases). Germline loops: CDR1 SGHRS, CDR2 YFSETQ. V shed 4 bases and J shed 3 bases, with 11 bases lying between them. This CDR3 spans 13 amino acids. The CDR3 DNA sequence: TGCGCCAGCAGCCCCGACAGTTGCTACGAGCAGTACTTC. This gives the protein CASSPDSCYEQYF.

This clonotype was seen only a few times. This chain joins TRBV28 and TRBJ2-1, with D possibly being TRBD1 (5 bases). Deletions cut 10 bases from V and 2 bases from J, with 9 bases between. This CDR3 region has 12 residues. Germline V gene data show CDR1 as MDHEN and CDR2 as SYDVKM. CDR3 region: CATQTAYNEQFF. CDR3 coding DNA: TGTGCCACTCAGACAGCCTACAATGAGCAGTTCTTC.

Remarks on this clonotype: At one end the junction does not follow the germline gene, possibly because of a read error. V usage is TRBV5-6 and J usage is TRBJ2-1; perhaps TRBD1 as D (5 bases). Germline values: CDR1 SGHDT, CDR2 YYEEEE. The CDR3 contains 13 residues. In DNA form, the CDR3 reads TGTGTCAGCAGCTCCGACAGTTACAATGAGCAGTTCTTC. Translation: CVSSSDSYNEQFF.